Each of the 3 T cell receptor beta chains below was sequenced from the same sample in a study of T cells in Graves' hyperthyroidism and ophthalmopathy. TCR beta CDR3 regions were amplified from RNA. HTBI primers were employed in a first-round RT-PCR of the TCR CDR3. TCRdb recomputed calls from the multiplex PCR reads with MiXCR, one row per CDR3 protein. The sample carries 500,000 to 600,000 distinct CDR3 sequences, 20% recorded once. The specimen was blood. The receptors were gathered from a middle-aged man with Graves' ophthalmopathy.

The chain employs TRBV6-5 and TRBJ1-5; D is possibly TRBD1 (6 bases). Between the trimmed V and J ends, which lost 3 bases and 2 bases, there was a span of 14 bases. The germline CDR1 and CDR2 sequences are MNHEY and SVGAGI. This CDR3 is built from 16 residues. The CDR3 DNA sequence: TGTGCCAGCAGTTATTCCGGGACAAGAGGCAATCAGCCCCAGCATTTT. It encodes CASSYSGTRGNQPQHF.

In the case of this clonotype: Given a much more abundant clone one base away, this may be a read error. The CDR3 nucleotides are TGTGCCAGCAACTTGAAGTGGGGCACTGAAGCTTCCTTT. It is translated as CASNLKWGTEASF. The chain couples TRBV6-2 or TRBV6-3 to TRBJ1-1; TRBD1 is a possible D gene (5 bases). There are 13 residues in the CDR3. Germline V lookup: CDR1 MNHEY, CDR2 SVGEGT.

The V gene is TRBV3-2, the J gene TRBJ2-3; the table's TRBD1 call for D was not verified on the DNA. TRBV3-2 is designated a pseudogene. CDR3 length: 16 amino acids. CDR3 nucleotides: TGTGCCAGCAGCCATTCGCCGGGACAGGGAACAGATACGCAGTATTTT. Translated, it gives CASSHSPGQGTDTQYF.